This T cell receptor beta chain emerged from a study of cytomegalovirus exposure and HLA in healthy donors. Regarding the study as a whole: The study designated fewer than 200 TCR beta chains cytomegalovirus-associated.

PCR involved 60 Vbeta and 13 Jbeta primers. TCRdb's copy holds only in-frame clones and misses some; the assay was immunoSEQ multiplex PCR. The repertoire holds some 160,000 clones, approximately 70% seen once, with about 5% in the top ten. Concerning this clone: Its antigen is not known.

The germline CDR1 and CDR2 sequences are SGHKS and YYEKEE (reference sequence). The V end lost 4 bases, the J end lost 6 bases, and 19 bases lay between the germline ends. This CDR3 has 15 amino acids. The chain uses TRBV5-5 and TRBJ1-2; D perhaps matches TRBD1 (5 bases). This TCR was recovered from a woman under 30 in good health and CMV-seropositive. What was sequenced was PBMCs. The CDR3: CASSGGRRGLNGYTF. The DNA of the CDR3 is TGTGCCAGCAGCGGTGGGCGTAGGGGACTGAATGGCTACACCTTC.